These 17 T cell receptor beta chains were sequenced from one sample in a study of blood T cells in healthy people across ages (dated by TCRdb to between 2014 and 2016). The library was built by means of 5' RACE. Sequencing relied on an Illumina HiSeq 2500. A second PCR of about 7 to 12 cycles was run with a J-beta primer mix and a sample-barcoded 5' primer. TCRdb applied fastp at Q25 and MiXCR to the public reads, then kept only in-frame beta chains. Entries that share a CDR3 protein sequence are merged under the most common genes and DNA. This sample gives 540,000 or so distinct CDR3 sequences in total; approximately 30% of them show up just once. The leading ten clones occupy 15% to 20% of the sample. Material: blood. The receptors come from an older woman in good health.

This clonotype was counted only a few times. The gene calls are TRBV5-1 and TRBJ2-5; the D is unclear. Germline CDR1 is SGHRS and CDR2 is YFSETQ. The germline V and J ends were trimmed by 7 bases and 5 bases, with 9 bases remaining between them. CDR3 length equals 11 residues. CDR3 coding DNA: TGCGCCAGCGGCACCACGGAGACCCAGTACTTC. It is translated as CASGTTETQYF.

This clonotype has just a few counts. CDR3 bases: TGCAGTGCCCTCCTACTAGCGGGAGGCTCCTACGAGCAGTACTTC. Translated, it gives CSALLLAGGSYEQYF. V is TRBV20-1 and J is TRBJ2-7; 12 nucleotides agree with TRBD2. The CDR3 is made up of 15 amino acids. CDR1 and CDR2 (germline): DFQATT, SNEGSKA (reference sequence). With V trimmed by 6 bases and J by 0 bases, 6 bases remained unmatched.

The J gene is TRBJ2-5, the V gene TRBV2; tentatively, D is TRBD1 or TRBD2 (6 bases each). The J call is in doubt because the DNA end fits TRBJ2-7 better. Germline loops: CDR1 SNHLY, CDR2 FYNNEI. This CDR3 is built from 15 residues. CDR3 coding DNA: TGTGCCAGCAGTGAGAGCGGGCAGGGGAAATACGAGCAGTACTTC. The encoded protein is CASSESGQGKYEQYF.

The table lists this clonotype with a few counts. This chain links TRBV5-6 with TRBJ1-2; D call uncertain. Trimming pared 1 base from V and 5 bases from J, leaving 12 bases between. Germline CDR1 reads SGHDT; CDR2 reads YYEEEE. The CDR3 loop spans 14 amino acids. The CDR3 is CASSLRFARYGYTF. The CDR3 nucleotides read TGTGCCAGCAGCTTGAGGTTCGCGAGATATGGCTACACCTTC.

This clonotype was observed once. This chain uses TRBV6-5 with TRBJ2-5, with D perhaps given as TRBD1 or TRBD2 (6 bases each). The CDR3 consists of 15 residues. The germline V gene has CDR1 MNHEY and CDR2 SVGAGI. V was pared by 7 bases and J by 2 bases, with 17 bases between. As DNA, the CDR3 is TGTGCCAGCACTGGGGGGCGGTCGATTCAAGAGACCCAGTACTTC. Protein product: CASTGGRSIQETQYF.

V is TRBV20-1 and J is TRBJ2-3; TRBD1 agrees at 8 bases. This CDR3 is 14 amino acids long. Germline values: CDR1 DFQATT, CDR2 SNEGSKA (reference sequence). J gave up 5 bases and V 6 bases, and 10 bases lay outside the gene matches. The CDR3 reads CSAPRQGSVDTQYF. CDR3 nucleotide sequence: TGCAGTGCACCCCGACAGGGGTCGGTAGATACGCAGTATTTT.

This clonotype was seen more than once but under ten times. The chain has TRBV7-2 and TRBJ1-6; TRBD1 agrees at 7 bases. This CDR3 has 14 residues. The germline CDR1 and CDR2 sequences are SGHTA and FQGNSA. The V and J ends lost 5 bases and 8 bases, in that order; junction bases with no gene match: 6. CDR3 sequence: CASSRDRFYSPLHF. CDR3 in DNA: TGTGCCAGCAGCCGGGACAGATTTTATTCACCCCTCCACTTT.

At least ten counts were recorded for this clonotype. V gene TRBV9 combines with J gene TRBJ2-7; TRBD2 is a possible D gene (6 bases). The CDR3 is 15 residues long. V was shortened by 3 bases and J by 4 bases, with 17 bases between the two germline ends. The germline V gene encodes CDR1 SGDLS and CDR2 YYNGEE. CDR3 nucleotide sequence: TGTGCCAGCAGCGCAGGCCGGGCGGGGTCTTACGAGCAGTACTTC. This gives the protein CASSAGRAGSYEQYF.

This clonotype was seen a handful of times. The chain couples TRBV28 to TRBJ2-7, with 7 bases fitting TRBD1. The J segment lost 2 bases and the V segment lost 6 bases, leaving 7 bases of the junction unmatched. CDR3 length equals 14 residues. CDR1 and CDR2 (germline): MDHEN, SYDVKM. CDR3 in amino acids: CASRAGTEAYEQYF. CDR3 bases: TGTGCCAGCAGGGCCGGGACAGAAGCCTACGAGCAGTACTTC.

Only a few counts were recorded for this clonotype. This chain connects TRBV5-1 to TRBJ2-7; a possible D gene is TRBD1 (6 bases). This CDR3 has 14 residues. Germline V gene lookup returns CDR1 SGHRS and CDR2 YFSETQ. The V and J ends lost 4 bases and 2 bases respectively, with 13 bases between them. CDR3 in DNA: TGCGCCAGCAGCCCGACAGGCTCAACCTACGAGCAGTACTTC. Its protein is CASSPTGSTYEQYF.

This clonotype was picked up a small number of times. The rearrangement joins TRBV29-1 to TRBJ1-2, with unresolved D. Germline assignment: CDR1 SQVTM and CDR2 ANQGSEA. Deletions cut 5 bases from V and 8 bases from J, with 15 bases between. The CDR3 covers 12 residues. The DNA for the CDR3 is TGCAGCGTTAAAGGCCTCTCTATAGGCTACACCTTC. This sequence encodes CSVKGLSIGYTF.

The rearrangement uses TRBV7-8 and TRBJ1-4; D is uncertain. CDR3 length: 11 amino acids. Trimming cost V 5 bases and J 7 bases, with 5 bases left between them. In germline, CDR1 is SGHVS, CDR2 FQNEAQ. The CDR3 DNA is TGTGCCAGCAGCAGAAGTGAAAAACTGTTTTTT. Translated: CASSRSEKLFF.

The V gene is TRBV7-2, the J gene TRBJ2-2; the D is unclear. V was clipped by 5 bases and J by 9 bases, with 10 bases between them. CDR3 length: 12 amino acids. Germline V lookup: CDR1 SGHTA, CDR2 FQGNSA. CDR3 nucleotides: TGTGCCAGCAGCCCCACGGCGAGGGAGCTGTTTTTT. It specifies CASSPTARELFF. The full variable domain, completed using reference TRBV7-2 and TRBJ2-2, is GAGVSQSPSNKVTEKGKDVELRCDPISGHTALYWYRQSLGQGLEFLIYFQGNSAPDKSGLPSDRFSAERTGGSVSTLTIQRTQQEDSAVYLCASSPTARELFFGEGSRLTVL.

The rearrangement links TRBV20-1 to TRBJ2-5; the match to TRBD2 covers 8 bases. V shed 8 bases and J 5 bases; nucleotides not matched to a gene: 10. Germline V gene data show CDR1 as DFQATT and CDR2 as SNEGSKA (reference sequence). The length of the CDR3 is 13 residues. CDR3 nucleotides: TGCAGTCCCCGGGGGGGCGAGTATGAGACCCAGTACTTC. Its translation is CSPRGGEYETQYF.

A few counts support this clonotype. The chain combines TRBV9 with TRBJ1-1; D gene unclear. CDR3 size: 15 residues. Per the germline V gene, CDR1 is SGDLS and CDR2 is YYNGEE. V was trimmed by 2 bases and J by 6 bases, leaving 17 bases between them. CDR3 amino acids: CASSVGGNMFAEAFF. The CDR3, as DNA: TGTGCCAGCAGCGTCGGAGGGAATATGTTCGCTGAAGCTTTCTTT.

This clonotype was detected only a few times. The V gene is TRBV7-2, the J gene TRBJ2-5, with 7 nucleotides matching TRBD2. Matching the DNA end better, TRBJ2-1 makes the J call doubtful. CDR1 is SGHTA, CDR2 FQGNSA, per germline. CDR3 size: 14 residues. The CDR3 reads CASSWGGSADEQFF. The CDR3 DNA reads TGTGCCAGCAGCTGGGGGGGATCGGCTGATGAGCAGTTCTTC.

DNA of the CDR3: TGCAGTGCCACCGGGACTAGCCCCGATACGCAGTATTTT. Its translation: CSATGTSPDTQYF. V and J are TRBV20-1 and TRBJ2-3; 9 bases are a match to TRBD2. The CDR3 is made up of 13 amino acids. Germline assignment: CDR1 DFQATT and CDR2 SNEGSKA (reference sequence). The V segment lost 6 bases and the J segment 6 bases; nucleotides outside the gene matches: 7.